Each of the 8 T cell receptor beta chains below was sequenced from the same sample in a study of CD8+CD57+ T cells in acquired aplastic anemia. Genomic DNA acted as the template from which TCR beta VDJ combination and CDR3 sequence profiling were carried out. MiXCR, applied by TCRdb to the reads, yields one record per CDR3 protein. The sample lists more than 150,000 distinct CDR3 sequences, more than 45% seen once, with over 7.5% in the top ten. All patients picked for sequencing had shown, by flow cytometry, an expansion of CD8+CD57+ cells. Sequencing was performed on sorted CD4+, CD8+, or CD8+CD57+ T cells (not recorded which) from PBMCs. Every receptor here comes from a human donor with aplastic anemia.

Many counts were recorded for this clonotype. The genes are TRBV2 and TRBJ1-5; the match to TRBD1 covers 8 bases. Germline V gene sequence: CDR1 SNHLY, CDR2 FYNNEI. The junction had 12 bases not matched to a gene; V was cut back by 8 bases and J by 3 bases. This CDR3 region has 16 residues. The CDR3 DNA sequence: TGTGCCAGCGCAACTGGACAGGGAGTAGTCAATCAGCCCCAGCATTTT. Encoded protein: CASATGQGVVNQPQHF.

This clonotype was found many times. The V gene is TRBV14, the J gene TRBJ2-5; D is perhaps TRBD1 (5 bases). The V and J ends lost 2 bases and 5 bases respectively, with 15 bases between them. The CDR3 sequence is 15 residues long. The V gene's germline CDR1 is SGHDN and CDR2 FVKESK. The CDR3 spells CASSQNWGSIETQYF. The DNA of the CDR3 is TGTGCCAGCAGCCAAAACTGGGGCAGTATTGAGACCCAGTACTTC.

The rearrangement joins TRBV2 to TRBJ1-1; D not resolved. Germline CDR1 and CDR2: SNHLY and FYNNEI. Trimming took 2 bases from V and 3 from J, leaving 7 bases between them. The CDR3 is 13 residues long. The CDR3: CASSESLDTEAFF. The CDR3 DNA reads TGTGCCAGCAGTGAATCTTTGGACACTGAAGCTTTCTTT.

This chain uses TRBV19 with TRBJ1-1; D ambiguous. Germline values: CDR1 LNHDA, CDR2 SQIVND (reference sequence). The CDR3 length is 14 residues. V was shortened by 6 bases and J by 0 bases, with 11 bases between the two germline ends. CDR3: CASRAHPVNTEAFF. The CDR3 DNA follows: TGTGCCAGTAGAGCACACCCAGTGAACACTGAAGCTTTCTTT.

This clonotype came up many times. CDR3 residues: CASSTPGTGGPNYGYTF. Here the CDR3 DNA reads TGTGCCAGTAGCACTCCCGGGACAGGGGGACCTAACTATGGCTACACCTTC. The V call is TRBV19, the J call TRBJ1-2, with 11 bases identical to TRBD1. V lost 6 bases, J lost 0 bases, and 9 bases stayed unmatched. The germline V gene has CDR1 LNHDA and CDR2 SQIVND (reference sequence). The CDR3 is 17 amino acids. Variable domain in full (rest from reference TRBV19 and TRBJ1-2): DGGITQSPKYLFRKEGQNVTLSCEQNLNHDAMYWYRQDPGQGLRLIYYSQIVNDFQKGDIAEGYSVSREKKESFPLTVTSAQKNPTAFYLCASSTPGTGGPNYGYTFGSGTRLTVV.

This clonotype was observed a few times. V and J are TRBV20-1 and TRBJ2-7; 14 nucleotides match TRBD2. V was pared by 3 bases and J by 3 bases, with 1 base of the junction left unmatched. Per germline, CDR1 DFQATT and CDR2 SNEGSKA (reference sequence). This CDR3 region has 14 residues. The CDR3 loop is CSARGLAGDYEQYF. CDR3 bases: TGCAGTGCTAGGGGACTAGCGGGAGACTACGAGCAGTACTTC.

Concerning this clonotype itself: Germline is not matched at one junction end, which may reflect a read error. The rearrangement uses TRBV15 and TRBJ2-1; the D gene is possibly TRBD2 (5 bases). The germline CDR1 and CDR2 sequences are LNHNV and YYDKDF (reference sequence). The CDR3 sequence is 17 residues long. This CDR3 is CATSRGSGSGSYNEQLF. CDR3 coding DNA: TGTGCCACCAGCAGAGGAAGTGGGAGCGGCTCCTACAATGAGCAGCTCTTC.

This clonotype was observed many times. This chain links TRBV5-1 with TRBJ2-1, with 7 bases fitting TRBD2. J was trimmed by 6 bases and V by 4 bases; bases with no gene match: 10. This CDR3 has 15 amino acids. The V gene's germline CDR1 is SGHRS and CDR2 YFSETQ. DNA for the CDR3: TGCGCCAGCAGCCCGATGGGGGAGGGCCTCAATGAGCAGTTCTTC. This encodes CASSPMGEGLNEQFF.